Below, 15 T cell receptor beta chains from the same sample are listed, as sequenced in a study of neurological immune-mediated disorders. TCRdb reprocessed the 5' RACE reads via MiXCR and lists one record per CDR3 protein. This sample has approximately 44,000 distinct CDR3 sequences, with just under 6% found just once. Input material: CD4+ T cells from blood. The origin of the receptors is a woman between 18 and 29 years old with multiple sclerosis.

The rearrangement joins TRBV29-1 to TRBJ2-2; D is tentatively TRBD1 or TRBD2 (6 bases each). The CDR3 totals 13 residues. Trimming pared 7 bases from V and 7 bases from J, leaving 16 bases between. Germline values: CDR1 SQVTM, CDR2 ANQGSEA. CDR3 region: CSGYLGGIGELFF. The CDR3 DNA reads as TGCAGCGGATATCTAGGGGGGATCGGGGAGCTGTTTTTT.

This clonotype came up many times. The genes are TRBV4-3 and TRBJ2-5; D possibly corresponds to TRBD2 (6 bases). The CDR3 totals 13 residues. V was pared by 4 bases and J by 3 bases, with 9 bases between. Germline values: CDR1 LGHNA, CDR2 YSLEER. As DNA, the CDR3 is TGCGCCAGCAGCCGGGACTCAAAAGAGACCCAGTACTTC. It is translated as CASSRDSKETQYF.

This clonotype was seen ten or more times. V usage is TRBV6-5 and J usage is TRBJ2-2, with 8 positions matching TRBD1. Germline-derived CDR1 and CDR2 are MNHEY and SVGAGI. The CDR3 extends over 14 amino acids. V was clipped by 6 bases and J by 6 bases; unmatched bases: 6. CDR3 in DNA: TGTGCCAGCAGGGCTGGACAGGGAGCCGGGGAGCTGTTTTTT. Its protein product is CASRAGQGAGELFF.

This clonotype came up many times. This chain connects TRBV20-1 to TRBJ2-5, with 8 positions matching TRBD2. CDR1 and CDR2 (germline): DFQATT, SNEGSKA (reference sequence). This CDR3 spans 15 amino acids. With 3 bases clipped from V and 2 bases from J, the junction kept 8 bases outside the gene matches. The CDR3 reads CSASTSSGFQETQYF. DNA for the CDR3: TGCAGTGCTAGTACGTCTAGCGGGTTTCAAGAGACCCAGTACTTC.

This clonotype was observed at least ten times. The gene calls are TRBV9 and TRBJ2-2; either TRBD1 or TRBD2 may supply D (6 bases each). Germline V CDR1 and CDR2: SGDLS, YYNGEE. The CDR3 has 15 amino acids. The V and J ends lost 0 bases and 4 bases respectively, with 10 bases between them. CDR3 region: CASSVVGGGTGELFF. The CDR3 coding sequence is TGTGCCAGCAGCGTAGTCGGGGGCGGCACCGGGGAGCTGTTTTTT.

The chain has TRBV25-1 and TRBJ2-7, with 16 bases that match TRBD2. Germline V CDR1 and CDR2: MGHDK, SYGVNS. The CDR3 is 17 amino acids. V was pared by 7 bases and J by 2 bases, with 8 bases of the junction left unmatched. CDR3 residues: CASTGTSGRGFPYEQYV. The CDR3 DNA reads TGTGCCAGCACCGGGACTAGCGGGAGGGGGTTCCCCTACGAGCAGTACGTC.

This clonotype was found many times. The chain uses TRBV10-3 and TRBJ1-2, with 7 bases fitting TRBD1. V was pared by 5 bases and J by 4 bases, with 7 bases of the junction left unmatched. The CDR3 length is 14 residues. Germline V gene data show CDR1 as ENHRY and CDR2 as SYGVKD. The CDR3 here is CAISPDRASYGYTF. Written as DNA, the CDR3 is TGTGCCATCAGTCCCGACAGGGCCAGCTATGGCTACACCTTC.

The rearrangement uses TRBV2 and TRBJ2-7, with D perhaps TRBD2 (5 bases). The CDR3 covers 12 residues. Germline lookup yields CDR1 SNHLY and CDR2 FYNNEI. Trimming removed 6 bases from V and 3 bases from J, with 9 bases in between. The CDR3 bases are TGTGCCAGCAGAGGACTGCTCTACGAGCAGTACTTC. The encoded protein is CASRGLLYEQYF.

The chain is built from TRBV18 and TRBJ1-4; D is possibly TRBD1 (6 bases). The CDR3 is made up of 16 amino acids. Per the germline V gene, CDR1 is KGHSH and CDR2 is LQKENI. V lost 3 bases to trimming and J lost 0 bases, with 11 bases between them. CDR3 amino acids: CASSPLWTATNEKLFF. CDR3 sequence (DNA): TGTGCCAGCTCACCCCTATGGACAGCAACTAATGAAAAACTGTTTTTT. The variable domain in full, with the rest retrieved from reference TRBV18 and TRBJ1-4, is NAGVMQNPRHLVRRRGQEARLRCSPMKGHSHVYWYRQLPEEGLKFMVYLQKENIIDESGMPKERFSAEFPKEGPSILRIQQVVRGDSAAYFCASSPLWTATNEKLFFGSGTQLSVL.

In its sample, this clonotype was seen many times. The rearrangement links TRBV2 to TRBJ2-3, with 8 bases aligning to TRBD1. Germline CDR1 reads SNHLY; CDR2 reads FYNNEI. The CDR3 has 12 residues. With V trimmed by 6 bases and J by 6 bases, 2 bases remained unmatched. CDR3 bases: TGTGCCAGCAGGACAGGGGCCGATACGCAGTATTTT. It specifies CASRTGADTQYF.

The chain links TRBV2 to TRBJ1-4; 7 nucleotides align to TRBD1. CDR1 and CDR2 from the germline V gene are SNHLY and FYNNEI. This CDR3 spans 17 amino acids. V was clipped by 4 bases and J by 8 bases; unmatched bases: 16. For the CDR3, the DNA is TGTGCCAGCAGTGCGACAGGGAATCCGAGGGTTAGAGAAAAACTGTTTTTT. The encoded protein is CASSATGNPRVREKLFF.

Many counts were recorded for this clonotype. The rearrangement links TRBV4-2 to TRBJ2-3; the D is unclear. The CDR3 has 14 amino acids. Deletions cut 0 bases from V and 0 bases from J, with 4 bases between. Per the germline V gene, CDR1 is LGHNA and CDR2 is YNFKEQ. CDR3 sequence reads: CASSQDPSTDTQYF. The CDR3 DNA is TGTGCCAGCAGCCAAGATCCTAGCACAGATACGCAGTATTTT.

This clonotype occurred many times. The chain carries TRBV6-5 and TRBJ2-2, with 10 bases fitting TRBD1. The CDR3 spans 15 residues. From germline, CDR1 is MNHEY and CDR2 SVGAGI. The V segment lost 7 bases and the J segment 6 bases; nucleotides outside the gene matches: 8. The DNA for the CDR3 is TGTGCCAGCAAACCGGCTGGACAGGGGGCCGGGGAGCTGTTTTTT. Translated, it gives CASKPAGQGAGELFF.

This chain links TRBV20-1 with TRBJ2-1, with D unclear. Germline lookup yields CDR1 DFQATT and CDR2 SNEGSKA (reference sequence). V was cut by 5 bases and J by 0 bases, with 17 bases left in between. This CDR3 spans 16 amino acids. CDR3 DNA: TGCAGTGCTTGGAGCTGGTATCGTAGCTCCTACAATGAGCAGTTCTTC. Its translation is CSAWSWYRSSYNEQFF.

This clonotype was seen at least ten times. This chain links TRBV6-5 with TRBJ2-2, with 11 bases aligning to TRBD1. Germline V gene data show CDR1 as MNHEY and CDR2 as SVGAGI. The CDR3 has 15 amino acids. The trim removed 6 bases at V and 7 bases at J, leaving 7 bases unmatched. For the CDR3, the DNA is TGTGCCAGCAGACGGACAGGGGGCATGGTCGGGGAGCTGTTTTTT. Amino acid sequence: CASRRTGGMVGELFF.